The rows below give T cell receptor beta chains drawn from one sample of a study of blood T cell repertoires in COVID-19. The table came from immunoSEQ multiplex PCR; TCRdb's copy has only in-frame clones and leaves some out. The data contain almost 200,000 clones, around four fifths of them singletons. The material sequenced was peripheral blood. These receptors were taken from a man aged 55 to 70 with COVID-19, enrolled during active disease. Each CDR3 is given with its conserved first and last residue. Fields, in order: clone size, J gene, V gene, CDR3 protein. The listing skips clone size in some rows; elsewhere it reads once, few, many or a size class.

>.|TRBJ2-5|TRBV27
CASSPQGAQETQYF
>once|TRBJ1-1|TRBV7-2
CASSSGQVNTEAFF
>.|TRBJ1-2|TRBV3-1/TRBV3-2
CASSQGPGTGTYGYTF
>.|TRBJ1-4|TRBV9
CASSVDRGGEKLFF
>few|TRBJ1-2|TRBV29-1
CSVERDYGYTF
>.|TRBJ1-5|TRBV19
CASTGGESQPQHF
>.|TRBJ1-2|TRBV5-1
CASSLVPQGNYGYTF
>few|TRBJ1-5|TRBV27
CASTPRGGRWAQPQHF
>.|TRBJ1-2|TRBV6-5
CASSSGTGGGSGYTF
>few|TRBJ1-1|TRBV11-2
CASSLNGGKNTEAFF
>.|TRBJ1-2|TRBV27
CASSLRAGGGYTF
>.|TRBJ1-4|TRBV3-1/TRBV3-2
CASSQRGTNEKLFF
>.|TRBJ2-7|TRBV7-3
CASSRGMEQYF
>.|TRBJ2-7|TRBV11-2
CASGQVAFYEQYF
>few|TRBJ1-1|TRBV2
CASNGEVNTEAFF
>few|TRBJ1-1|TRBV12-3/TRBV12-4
CASSSPRHTEAFF
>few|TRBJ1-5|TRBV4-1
CASSQDSSGYSNQPQHF
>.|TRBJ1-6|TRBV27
CASSYGVAGSYNSPLHF
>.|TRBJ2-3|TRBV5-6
CASSSPRGLAGGSTDTQYF
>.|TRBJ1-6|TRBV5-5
CASSLDATGGSPLHF
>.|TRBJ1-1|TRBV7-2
CASSFGQGNTEAFF
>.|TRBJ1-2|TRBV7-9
CASSPSQTGMGGYTF
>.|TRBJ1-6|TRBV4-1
CASSQDPGEVFPLHF
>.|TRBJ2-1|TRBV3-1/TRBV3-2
CASSPPGTPGNEQFF
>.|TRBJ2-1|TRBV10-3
CAISESVHEQFF
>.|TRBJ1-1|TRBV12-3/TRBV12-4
CASSLGQGPFF
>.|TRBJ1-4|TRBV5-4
CASSLDRGAEKLFF
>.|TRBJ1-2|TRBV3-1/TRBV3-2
CASSLEGAPGYTF
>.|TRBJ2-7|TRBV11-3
CASKNRLAGVPYEQYF
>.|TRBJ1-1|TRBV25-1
CATRDTSITEAFF
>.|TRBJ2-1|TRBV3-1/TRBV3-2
CASTSGSFYNEQFF
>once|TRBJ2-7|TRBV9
CASSVDVTSGTQQYF
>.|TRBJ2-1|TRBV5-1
CASSARQGSHEQFF
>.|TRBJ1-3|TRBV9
CASSSKGGDFSGNTIYF
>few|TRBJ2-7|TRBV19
CASSPPPGLAGTYEQYF
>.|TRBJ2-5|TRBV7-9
CASAIQGGWETQYF
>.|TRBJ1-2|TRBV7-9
CASSLVTGIGYTF
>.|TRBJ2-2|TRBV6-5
CASSSQGNTGELFF
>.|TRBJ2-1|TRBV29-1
CSVEDPSPPIGEQFF
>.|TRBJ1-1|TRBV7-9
CASSPGTVNTEAFF
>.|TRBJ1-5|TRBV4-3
CASSQDVGAGQPQHF
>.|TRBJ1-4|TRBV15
CATSPLQPQVGEKLFF
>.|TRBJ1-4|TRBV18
CASSPGQGREKLFF
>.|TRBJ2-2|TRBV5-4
CASSFSGSSTGELFF
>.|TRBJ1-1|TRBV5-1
CASSPGGGRDTEAFF
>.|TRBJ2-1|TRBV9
CASSVGGSGSYNEQFF
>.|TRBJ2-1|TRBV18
CASSPSVAREQFF
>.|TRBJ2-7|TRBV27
CASSFSGLAGTRIF
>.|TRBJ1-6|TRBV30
CAWKLGPINSPLHF
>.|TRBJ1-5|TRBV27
CASSSLPISGYGQPQHF
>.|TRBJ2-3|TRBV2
CASSDDSPYTQYF
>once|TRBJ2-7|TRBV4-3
CASSQGATGRSDEQYF
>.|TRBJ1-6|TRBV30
CAWSVAGSYNSPLHF
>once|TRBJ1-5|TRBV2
CASSGGRVNNQPQHF
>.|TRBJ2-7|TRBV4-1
CASSLAGRGGYEQYF